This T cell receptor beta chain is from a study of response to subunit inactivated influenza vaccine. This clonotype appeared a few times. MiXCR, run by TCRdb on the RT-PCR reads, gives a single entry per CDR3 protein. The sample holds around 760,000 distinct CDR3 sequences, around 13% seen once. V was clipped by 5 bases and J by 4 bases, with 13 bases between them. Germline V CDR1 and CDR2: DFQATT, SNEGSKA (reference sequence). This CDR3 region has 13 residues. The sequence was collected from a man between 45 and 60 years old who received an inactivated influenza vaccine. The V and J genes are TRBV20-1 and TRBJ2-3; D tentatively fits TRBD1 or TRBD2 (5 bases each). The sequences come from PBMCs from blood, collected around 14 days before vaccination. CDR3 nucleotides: TGCAGTGCTCCAAGTTGGGACGCAGATACGCAGTATTTT. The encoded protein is CSAPSWDADTQYF.